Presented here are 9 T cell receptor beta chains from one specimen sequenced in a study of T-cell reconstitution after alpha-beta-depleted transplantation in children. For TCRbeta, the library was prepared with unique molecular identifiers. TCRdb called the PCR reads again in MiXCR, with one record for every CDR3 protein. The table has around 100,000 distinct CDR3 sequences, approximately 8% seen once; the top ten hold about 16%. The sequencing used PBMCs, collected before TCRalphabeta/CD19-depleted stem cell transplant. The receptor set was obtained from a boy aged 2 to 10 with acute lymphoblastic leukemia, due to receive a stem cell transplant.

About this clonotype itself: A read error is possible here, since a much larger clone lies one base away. This CDR3 is CAISAGTGIPYNEQLF. CDR3 nucleotides: TGTGCCATCAGCGCCGGGACAGGGATCCCCTACAATGAGCAGCTCTTC. The genes are TRBV10-3 and TRBJ2-1, with 9 bases matching TRBD1. Germline V gives CDR1 ENHRY, CDR2 SYGVKD. This CDR3 comprises 16 residues.

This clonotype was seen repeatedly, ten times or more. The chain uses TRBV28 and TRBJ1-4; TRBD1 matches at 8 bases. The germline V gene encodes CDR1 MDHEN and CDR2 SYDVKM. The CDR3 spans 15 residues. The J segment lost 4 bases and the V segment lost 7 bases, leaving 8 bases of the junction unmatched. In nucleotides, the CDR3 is TGTGCCAGCACCCGACAGGGGAATTATAATGAAAAACTGTTTTTT. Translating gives CASTRQGNYNEKLFF. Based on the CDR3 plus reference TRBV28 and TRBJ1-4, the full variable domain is DVKVTQSSRYLVKRTGEKVFLECVQDMDHENMFWYRQDPGLGLRLIYFSYDVKMKEKGDIPEGYSVSREKKERFSLILESASTNQTSMYLCASTRQGNYNEKLFFGSGTQLSVL.

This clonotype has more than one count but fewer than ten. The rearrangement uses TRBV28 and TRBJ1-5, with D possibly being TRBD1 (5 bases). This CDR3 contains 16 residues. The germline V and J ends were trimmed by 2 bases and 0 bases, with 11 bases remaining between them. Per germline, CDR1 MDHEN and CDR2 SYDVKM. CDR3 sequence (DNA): TGTGCCAGCAGTTTAGGGGGAGGCTATAGCAATCAGCCCCAGCATTTT. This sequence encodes CASSLGGGYSNQPQHF. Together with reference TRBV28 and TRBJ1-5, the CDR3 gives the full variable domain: DVKVTQSSRYLVKRTGEKVFLECVQDMDHENMFWYRQDPGLGLRLIYFSYDVKMKEKGDIPEGYSVSREKKERFSLILESASTNQTSMYLCASSLGGGYSNQPQHFGDGTRLSIL.

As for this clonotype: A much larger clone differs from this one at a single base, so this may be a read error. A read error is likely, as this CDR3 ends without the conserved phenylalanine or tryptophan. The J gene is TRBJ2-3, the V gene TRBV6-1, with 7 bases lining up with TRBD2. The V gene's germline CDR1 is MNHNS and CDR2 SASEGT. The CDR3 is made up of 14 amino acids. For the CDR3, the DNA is TGTGCCAGCCGTGAACGGGAGGATAAAGATACGCAGTATTCT. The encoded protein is CASREREDKDTQYS.

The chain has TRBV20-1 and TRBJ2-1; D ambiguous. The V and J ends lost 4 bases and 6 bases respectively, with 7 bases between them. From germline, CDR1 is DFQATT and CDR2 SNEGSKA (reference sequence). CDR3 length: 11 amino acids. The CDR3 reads CSAIGANEQFF. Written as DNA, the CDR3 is TGCAGTGCTATTGGAGCCAATGAGCAGTTCTTC.

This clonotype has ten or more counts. CDR3 DNA sequence: TGCGCCAGCAGCTCGGGACAGGGGAACTATGGCTACACCTTC. Its translation: CASSSGQGNYGYTF. V is TRBV5-1 and J is TRBJ1-2; 10 bases fit TRBD1. Trimming at V came to 3 bases and at J to 2 bases, leaving 1 base not matched to a gene. The CDR3 totals 14 residues. Germline CDR1 reads SGHRS; CDR2 reads YFSETQ.

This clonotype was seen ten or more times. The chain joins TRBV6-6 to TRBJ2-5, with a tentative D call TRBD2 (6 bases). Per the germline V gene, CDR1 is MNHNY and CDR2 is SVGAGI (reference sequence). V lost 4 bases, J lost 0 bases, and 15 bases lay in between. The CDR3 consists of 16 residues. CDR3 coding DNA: TGTGCCAGCAGTTGGGTAGCGGTTGACGACCAAGAGACCCAGTACTTC. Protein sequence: CASSWVAVDDQETQYF.

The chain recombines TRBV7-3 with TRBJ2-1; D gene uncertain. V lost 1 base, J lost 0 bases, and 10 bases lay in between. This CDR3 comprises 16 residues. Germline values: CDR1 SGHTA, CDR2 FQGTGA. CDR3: CASSLMASSSYNEQFF. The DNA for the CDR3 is TGTGCCAGCAGCTTAATGGCCAGCAGCTCCTACAATGAGCAGTTCTTC. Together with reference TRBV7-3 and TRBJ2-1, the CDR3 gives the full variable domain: GAGVSQTPSNKVTEKGKYVELRCDPISGHTALYWYRQSLGQGPEFLIYFQGTGAADDSGLPNDRFFAVRPEGSVSTLKIQRTERGDSAVYLCASSLMASSSYNEQFFGPGTRLTVL.

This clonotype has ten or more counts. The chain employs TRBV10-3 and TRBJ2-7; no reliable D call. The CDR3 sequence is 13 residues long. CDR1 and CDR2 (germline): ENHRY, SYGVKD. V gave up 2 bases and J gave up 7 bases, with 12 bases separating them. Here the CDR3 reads CAISERVVREQYF. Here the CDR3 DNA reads TGTGCCATCAGTGAGCGGGTTGTGAGAGAGCAGTACTTC.